This TCR beta chain is from a study of cytotoxic CD8 clonotypes in ibrutinib-treated CLL. Study-wide context: The patients, roughly twelve relapsed/refractory and approximately 15 treatment-naive, included about 18 who were IGHV unmutated. Regarding the study as a whole: The study found baseline clonality above age-matched healthy donors, tracking circulating CD8+ T-cell counts. Timing of sampling differed between sustained-remission and progressing patients.

Points on this clone: The antigen is unknown.

Depth targeted 1 in 200,000 to 1 in 1 million T cells, averaging roughly 9.7x coverage per clonotype. TCRdb's copy holds only in-frame clones and misses some; the assay was immunoSEQ multiplex PCR. The sample shows fewer than 50,000 clones, approximately 53% of them seen only once. This TCR was sampled from a human donor with chronic lymphocytic leukemia. The sample was PBMCs, taken after 12 months of ibrutinib treatment.

The CDR3 nucleotides read TGTGCCAGCTTCTCGGGGGCAAACACCGGGGAGCTGTTTTTT. This gives the protein CASFSGANTGELFF. This chain links TRBV18 with TRBJ2-2; either TRBD1 or TRBD2 may fit D (6 bases each). This CDR3 spans 14 amino acids. Trimming left V 7 bases short and J 2 bases short, with 11 bases between. CDR1 and CDR2 from the germline V gene are KGHSH and LQKENI.